This TCR beta chain originates from a study of immune heterogeneity within non-small cell lung tumors. General study results and limits: Recurrence of identical dominant CDR3 beta clonotypes was observed across tumor sites within a patient, alongside site-unique high-frequency clones. With an R of approximately 0.3, local T-cell clonality correlated moderately but significantly with local tumor mutational burden.

For the TCR beta CDR3, multiplex PCR with 32 V and 13 J primers performed the amplification. TCRdb re-analysed the multiplex PCR reads in MiXCR, keeping a single row per CDR3 protein. The data contain around 4,600 distinct CDR3 sequences, 35% to 45% of them seen just once; the ten biggest clones take up roughly 30%. The template for each sample was approximately 0.65 ug of genomic DNA, which had been extracted from bulk tumor tissue. Biopsies, several per primary tumor and spaced far apart, were collected during surgery. Those enrolled were patients newly diagnosed with untreated non-small cell lung cancer and undergoing curative surgery. Comments on this clonotype: The antigen remains unidentified.

The CDR3 has 17 amino acids. V was cut by 2 bases and J by 0 bases, with 14 bases left in between. Germline V CDR1 and CDR2: SGHTA, FQGNSA. Sequenced: lung tumor tissue. The V gene is TRBV7-2, the J gene TRBJ1-3; D not certain. The TCR originated in a woman between 50 and 59 years old with non-small cell lung cancer. The CDR3 sequence is CASSLSWGGNSGNTIYF. The DNA of the CDR3 is TGTGCCAGCAGCTTATCTTGGGGAGGTAACTCTGGAAACACCATATATTTT.